This TCR beta chain was identified in a study of CXCR3-negative and CXCR3-positive naive CD8 T cells. Background on the study: About 135 million TRB reads in total, about 1.5 +/- 0.3 million per library.

This CDR3 comprises 14 residues. Germline values: CDR1 MDHEN, CDR2 SYDVKM. Sorting was done in triplicate for each CD8+ T cell subset (around 300,000 cells each). For this clonotype: As yet, its antigen is unknown.

Study-wide results and caveats: TRBV-TRBJ usage was similar across naive CXCR3 subsets but distinct in memory cells. CXCR3-positive naive cells carried more hydrophobic TRB CDR3s than CXCR3-negative naive cells did.

Via 5' RACE with UMI labels, TRB cDNA libraries were prepared. For each CDR3 protein, TCRdb gives one entry from its re-call of the 5' RACE reads, without DNA. Recorded for this sample: around 160,000 distinct CDR3 sequences. The chain employs TRBV28 and TRBJ2-7; TCRdb proposes TRBD1, but this gene call is untestable without DNA. Sequenced material: naive CXCR3+ CD8+ T cells from blood. Described subset: CD45RO-CCR7+CD27+CD95- naive CD8+ T cells expressing CXCR3 (TNR3+). The sequence derives from a human donor in good health. Some clones in this sample may be carry-over from other donors' samples. The CDR3 is CASSPRGYSYEQYF.